The clone carrying this TCR beta chain showed up just a few times. Its cognate antigen is unknown. The sample belongs to a study of blood T cells in healthy people across ages. Study results and limitations: Naive T cell percentage showed a strong correlation with the diversity of TCR beta. Per million T cells, TCR beta diversity dropped about linearly as age rose.

There are 13 residues in the CDR3. The V and J ends lost 4 bases and 2 bases respectively, with 8 bases between them. The germline CDR1 and CDR2 sequences are LNHNV and YYDKDF (reference sequence). Together with a sample-barcoded 5' primer, a J-beta primer mix was included in a second PCR lasting about 7 to 11 cycles. TCRdb reanalysed the 5' RACE reads using MiXCR and keeps one entry per CDR3 protein. The sample consists of under 850,000 distinct CDR3 sequences, about 37% of them appearing once. The sequence was obtained from a man between 18 and 29 years old in good health. The sample comprised blood. The V gene is TRBV15, the J gene TRBJ1-1, with D possibly matching TRBD1 (5 bases). Here the CDR3 reads CATSTGSNTEAFF. As DNA, the CDR3 is TGTGCCACCAGCACAGGGAGCAACACTGAAGCTTTCTTT.